Each of the 21 T cell receptor beta chains below was sequenced from the same sample in a study of OX40 agonist ivuxolimab in advanced cancers. Produced via immunoSEQ multiplex PCR; TCRdb's table is partial and in-frame only. Seen here are roughly 48,000 clones, 84% observed once, and the top ten hold approximately 1.2%. The specimen comprised CD4+ or CD8+ T cells sorted from blood, sampled in a trial of the OX40 agonist ivuxolimab. The receptor set was obtained from an adult with an advanced solid tumor such as melanoma, head and neck, liver or kidney cancer.

V usage is TRBV14 and J usage is TRBJ1-4; D unresolved. This CDR3 has 15 residues. Germline V gene sequence: CDR1 SGHDN, CDR2 FVKESK. The V gene lost 1 base and the J gene lost 0 bases, with 6 bases spanning the gap. DNA for the CDR3: TGTGCCAGCAGCCAAGCGGGCGCAACTAATGAAAAACTGTTTTTT. Amino acids: CASSQAGATNEKLFF.

The chain links TRBV7-9 to TRBJ1-2; D remains unclear. CDR1 and CDR2 from the germline V gene are SEHNR and FQNEAQ (reference sequence). The CDR3 is 13 amino acids. Trimming pared 6 bases from V and 13 bases from J, leaving 21 bases between. The CDR3 coding sequence is TGTGCCAGCAGTTCTACCGGCCTCCCTAGGATCACCTTC. Amino acids: CASSSTGLPRITF.

The chain recombines TRBV5-4 with TRBJ2-5; 9 bases align to TRBD1. V trimming: 2 bases; J trimming: 5 bases; junction bases outside the gene matches: 4. The CDR3 is 14 amino acids. CDR1 is SGHNT, CDR2 YYREEE, per germline (reference sequence). The CDR3 sequence: CASSLPGTGETQYF. CDR3 sequence (DNA): TGTGCCAGCAGCTTACCCGGGACAGGGGAGACCCAGTACTTC.

The genes are TRBV25-1 and TRBJ1-4, with 8 bases fitting TRBD1. J lost 2 bases, V lost 5 bases, and 7 bases had no gene match. Germline V gives CDR1 MGHDK, CDR2 SYGVNS. The CDR3 contains 16 residues. In nucleotides, the CDR3 is TGTGCCAGCAGTAAGGGCAGGGGGCTGACTAATGAAAAACTGTTTTTT. It specifies CASSKGRGLTNEKLFF.

CDR3 region: CASSQDRGLAGVYEQFF. The CDR3 bases are TGTGCCAGCAGCCAAGATAGGGGACTAGCGGGAGTTTACGAGCAGTTCTTC. The chain couples TRBV14 to TRBJ2-1, with 14 nucleotides matching TRBD2. The germline V gene encodes CDR1 SGHDN and CDR2 FVKESK. This CDR3 has 17 amino acids. V lost 0 bases to trimming and J lost 10 bases; unmatched junction nucleotides: 8.

This clone was seen a handful of times. The rearrangement uses TRBV4-1 and TRBJ1-1; no reliable D call. CDR3 length: 17 amino acids. Germline-derived CDR1 and CDR2 are MGHRA and YSYEKL. V lost 4 bases and J lost 6, with 24 bases in between. CDR3 coding DNA: TGCGCCAGCAGCCCCGACCCAGGTCTAAGAAGGAATCCTGAAGCTTTCTTT. It is translated as CASSPDPGLRRNPEAFF.

For the CDR3, the DNA is TGTGCCAGCAGCTTGGACCGGGGTGAAGCTTTCTTT. Translation: CASSLDRGEAFF. V usage is TRBV5-5 and J usage is TRBJ1-1; D gene unclear. The CDR3 extends over 12 amino acids. Germline CDR1 SGHKS, CDR2 YYEKEE (reference sequence). V lost 0 bases, J lost 7 bases, and 7 bases lay in between.

The chain links TRBV6-5 to TRBJ1-4; possible D gene TRBD1, 5 bases. Between the trimmed V and J ends, which lost 5 bases and 8 bases, there was a span of 12 bases. The CDR3 is 13 residues long. Germline CDR1 and CDR2: MNHEY and SVGAGI. DNA for the CDR3: TGTGCCAGCAGTAGACGGGGGGAAGAAAAACTGTTTTTT. This encodes CASSRRGEEKLFF.

The chain carries TRBV29-1 and TRBJ2-4; no firm D call. CDR3 length: 13 residues. The V end was cut by 7 bases, the J end by 8 bases, with 18 bases between. Per the germline V gene, CDR1 is SQVTM and CDR2 is ANQGSEA. The CDR3 sequence: CSATGMGWDIQYF. The DNA for the CDR3 is TGCAGCGCCACCGGTATGGGGTGGGACATTCAGTACTTC.

This chain uses TRBV4-1 with TRBJ2-5; weak D call: TRBD2 (7 bases). The CDR3 consists of 14 residues. V dropped 8 bases and J dropped 4 bases, with 17 bases sitting between them. Germline CDR1 reads MGHRA; CDR2 reads YSYEKL. The CDR3: CASSMAGASETQYF. The CDR3 DNA sequence: TGCGCCAGCTCTATGGCGGGGGCCTCAGAGACCCAGTACTTC.

The chain is built from TRBV30 and TRBJ1-1; no firm D call. There are 15 residues in the CDR3. V was clipped by 3 bases and J by 3 bases, with 17 bases between them. Germline lookup yields CDR1 GTSNPN and CDR2 SVGIG (reference sequence). The DNA for the CDR3 is TGTGCCTGGAGCGCTAGTTCATCCCGGCACACTGAAGCTTTCTTT. It is translated as CAWSASSSRHTEAFF.

The rearrangement joins TRBV7-2 to TRBJ1-2; no firm D call. This CDR3 has 14 amino acids. Germline assignment: CDR1 SGHTA and CDR2 FQGNSA. Between the trimmed V and J ends, which lost 5 bases and 7 bases, there was a span of 17 bases. The CDR3 bases are TGTGCCAGCAGCCTACTCCGGGGTAGTGGTGGCTACACCTTC. Translating gives CASSLLRGSGGYTF.

The genes are TRBV21-1 and TRBJ2-3; the table's TRBD2 call for D was not verified on the DNA. TRBV21-1 is labeled a pseudogene. This CDR3 contains 16 residues. For the CDR3, the DNA is TGTGCCAGCAGCACTATAGCGGGGGGCCACACAGATACGCAGTATTTT. Translation: CASSTIAGGHTDTQYF.

This chain links TRBV18 with TRBJ2-3, with D tentatively TRBD2 (7 bases). V was cut by 3 bases and J by 0 bases, with 16 bases left in between. Germline V CDR1 and CDR2: KGHSH, LQKENI. The CDR3 is made up of 17 amino acids. The CDR3: CASSPPGRGTSTDTQYF. The CDR3 DNA follows: TGTGCCAGCTCACCCCCAGGGAGGGGGACTAGCACAGATACGCAGTATTTT. The variable domain in full, with the rest retrieved from reference TRBV18 and TRBJ2-3, is NAGVMQNPRHLVRRRGQEARLRCSPMKGHSHVYWYRQLPEEGLKFMVYLQKENIIDESGMPKERFSAEFPKEGPSILRIQQVVRGDSAAYFCASSPPGRGTSTDTQYFGPGTRLTVL.

The V gene is TRBV21-1, the J gene TRBJ2-4; the table's D call, TRBD1, has no DNA check behind it. TRBV21-1 is classified as a pseudogene. The CDR3 loop spans 20 amino acids. The DNA for the CDR3 is TGTGCCAGCAGCAAACCCCCAAATCAGGTCCCGAAACTAGCCAAAAACATTCAGTACTTC. Amino acids: CASSKPPNQVPKLAKNIQYF.

The V and J genes are TRBV10-3 and TRBJ1-2, with D tentatively TRBD1 (6 bases). V was pared by 4 bases and J by 2 bases, with 17 bases between. Germline lookup yields CDR1 ENHRY and CDR2 SYGVKD. This CDR3 comprises 16 residues. The CDR3 DNA follows: TGTGCCATCAGTGGGGGGGAGGGGGATGGCAACTATGGCTACACCTTC. Protein product: CAISGGEGDGNYGYTF.

This rearrangement joins TRBV7-8 to TRBJ2-7, with D perhaps TRBD2 (6 bases). The germline CDR1 and CDR2 sequences are SGHVS and FQNEAQ. Between the trimmed V and J ends, which lost 5 bases and 2 bases, there was a span of 16 bases. This CDR3 is built from 15 residues. The CDR3 is CASSTSPTGAYEQYF. DNA for the CDR3: TGTGCCAGCAGCACTTCACCCACGGGGGCCTACGAGCAGTACTTC.

This rearrangement joins TRBV12-5 to TRBJ2-1, with 9 positions matching TRBD1. Germline CDR1 LGHNT, CDR2 FRNRAP. J was trimmed by 4 bases and V by 8 bases; bases with no gene match: 6. The CDR3 is 14 amino acids. CDR3 sequence (DNA): TGTGCTAGTTCGGGACAGGGCGCATACAATGAGCAGTTCTTC. Translated, it gives CASSGQGAYNEQFF.

This clone was counted a single time. This sample also contains other DNA sequences that code for the same CDR3. This sequence joins TRBV7-9 and TRBJ1-6, with D possibly being TRBD1 (5 bases). V lost 5 bases and J lost 10, with 18 bases in between. CDR1 is SEHNR, CDR2 FQNEAQ, per germline (reference sequence). The CDR3 is made up of 15 amino acids. CDR3 loop: CASSLAAQGGSPLHF. The CDR3 nucleotides are TGTGCCAGCAGCCTCGCCGCGCAGGGAGGATCACCCCTCCACTTT.

This clone appeared a few times. The rearrangement joins TRBV19 to TRBJ1-5; D not resolved. V lost 2 bases and J lost 7, with 9 bases in between. CDR3 length: 13 amino acids. Germline lookup yields CDR1 LNHDA and CDR2 SQIVND (reference sequence). CDR3 in DNA: TGTGCCAGTAGTATATCGGGTGGCCAGCCCCAGCATTTT. Protein product: CASSISGGQPQHF.

The chain combines TRBV7-8 with TRBJ1-1; 7 bases align to TRBD1. The V gene's germline CDR1 is SGHVS and CDR2 FQNEAQ. After removal of 0 bases from V and 0 bases from J, the junction contained 7 bases not matched to a gene. The CDR3 runs to 17 residues. The DNA of the CDR3 is TGTGCCAGCAGCTTAGCATACCGGACAGGCTTGAACACTGAAGCTTTCTTT. This sequence encodes CASSLAYRTGLNTEAFF.